This T cell receptor beta chain emerged from a study of molecular identifiers for immune sequencing clone quantification (dated by TCRdb to the late 2010s). Context from the whole study: For a replicate experiment, the RNA from either roughly 18,000 or 92,000 naive CD8 T cells was divided into five aliquots, and four of those aliquots went on to sequencing. This methods study used CD8 T cells to benchmark TCR RNA copy counting and molecular-identifier clustering-based TCR repertoire sequencing (MIDCIRS).

Study-wide findings and limitations: Modeling estimated about 2.8 recovered TCR RNA copies per cell, compared with about 10 by digital PCR, which implies approximately 30% capture efficiency. Even against a background of roughly 1 million naive CD8 T cells, spiked-in Jurkat TCR RNA amounting to a single cell's worth was reported to be detectable. The sizes of highly expanded clones could end up underestimated when identical TCR molecules share a barcode. Naive libraries contained spiked-in Jurkat TCR RNA (approximately 10 copies' worth), which is not part of the donor repertoire. When barcode sub-clustering was omitted, TCR diversity was inflated by chimeric consensus sequences, with chimeras reaching as high as 47%. In CMV-specific effector cells, over 99% of molecules were held by clones above 20 RNA copies, whereas under 1% of molecules were held by such clones in naive cells.

Libraries were made using PCR. TCRdb lists the instrument as NextSeq 500. Bulk TCR libraries were made following a previously described method, with the TCR primers given in Table S5. Purification of total RNA was performed with the Qiagen AllPrep DNA/RNA kit. Before analysis, reads from multiple sequencing runs of one library were combined. The study's processing was this. Only reads with exact TCR constant sequence were kept, trimmed to 150 nt, and grouped by their 12-nt molecular barcodes. Reads inside each barcode group were sub-clustered using a 15% Levenshtein threshold, and a quality-weighted consensus sequence was constructed for each RNA molecule. Non-functional sequences were excluded, and lower-count sequences lying one edit away from another sequence were also excluded. Based on a fit of two negative binomial distributions, barcode sub-clusters having less than 20% of the maximum read count were discarded. TCRdb handled the public reads itself, with Q25 trimming in fastp and clone calling in MiXCR, and kept productive beta chains. Under each unique CDR3 protein, matching rows form one entry showing the most common genes and DNA. TCRdb assigned the V and J calls; the authors' analysis was not used. For this sample the table gives fewer than 350,000 distinct CDR3 sequences, of which roughly 24% were detected only once. Jointly, the top ten make up 0.74% of the sample.

Libraries of naive CD8 T cells were built from approximately 20,000 to 980,000 sorted cells, with 10%, 30% or 50% of the purified RNA used. On a BD FACSAria II, naive CD8 T cells were FACS-sorted as CD8+CD4-CCR7+CD45RA+ and collected into RLT Plus buffer. Detection sensitivity was tested by spiking Jurkat RNA equal to about 10 TCR copies' worth into samples containing 20,000-1,000,000 naive CD8 T cells. CD8 T cells were enriched using RosetteSep CD8+ T Cell Enrichment Cocktail and Ficoll-Paque, and the enriched cells then underwent ACK red cell lysis. Details on this clonotype: Its antigen is currently not known. No per-base quality is available; no much larger clone lies one base away.

The sequence came from a human donor in good health. Some libraries in this study had Jurkat cell RNA spiked in. The sequenced material came from naive CD8+ T cells from blood, with Jurkat cell RNA spiked in. This specimen's cell subset or site label, interpreted: FACS-sorted CD8+CD4-CCR7+CD45RA+ naive T cells.

For the CDR3, the sequence is CASSLNSPDTQYF. The nucleotide sequence is given as TGTGCCAGCAGTTTAAATAGCCCAGATACGCAGTATTTT. The receptor chain draws on TRBV27 and TRBJ2-3, with the D gene uncertain. The CDR3 numbers 13 residues from cysteine through phenylalanine. Only the CDR3 DNA is retained, 39 bases long and in frame from the first base. At the junction V is shortened by 2 bases and J by 4 bases, with 7 bases in between. CDR1 and CDR2 are drawn from the germline V gene (reference sequence): MNHEY, SMNVEV.